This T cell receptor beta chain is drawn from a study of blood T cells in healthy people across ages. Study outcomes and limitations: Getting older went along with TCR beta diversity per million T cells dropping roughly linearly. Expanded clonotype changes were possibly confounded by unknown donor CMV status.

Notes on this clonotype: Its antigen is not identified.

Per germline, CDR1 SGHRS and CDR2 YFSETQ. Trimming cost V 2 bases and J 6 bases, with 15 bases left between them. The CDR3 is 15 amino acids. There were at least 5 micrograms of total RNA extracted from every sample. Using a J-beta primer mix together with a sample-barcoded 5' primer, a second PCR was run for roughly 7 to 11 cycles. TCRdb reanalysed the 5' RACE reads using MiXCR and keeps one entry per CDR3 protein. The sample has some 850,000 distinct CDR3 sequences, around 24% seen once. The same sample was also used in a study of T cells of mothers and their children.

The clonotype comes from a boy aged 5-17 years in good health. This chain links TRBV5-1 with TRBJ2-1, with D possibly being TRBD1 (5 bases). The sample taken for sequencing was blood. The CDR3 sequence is CASSFRAPDFNEQFF. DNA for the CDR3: TGCGCCAGCAGCTTCAGGGCCCCTGATTTCAATGAGCAGTTCTTC.